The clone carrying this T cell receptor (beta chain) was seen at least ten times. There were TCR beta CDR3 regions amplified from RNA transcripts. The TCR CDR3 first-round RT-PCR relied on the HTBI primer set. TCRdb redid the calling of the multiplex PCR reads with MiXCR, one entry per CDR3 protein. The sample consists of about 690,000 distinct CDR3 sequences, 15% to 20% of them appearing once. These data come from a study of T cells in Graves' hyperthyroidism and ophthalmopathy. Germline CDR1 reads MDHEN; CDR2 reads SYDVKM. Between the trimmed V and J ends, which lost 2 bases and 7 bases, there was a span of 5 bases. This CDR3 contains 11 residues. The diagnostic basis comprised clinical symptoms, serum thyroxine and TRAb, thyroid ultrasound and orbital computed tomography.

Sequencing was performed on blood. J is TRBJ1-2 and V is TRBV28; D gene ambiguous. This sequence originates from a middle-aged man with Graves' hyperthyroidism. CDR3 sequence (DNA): TGTGCCAGCAGTTTAAGTGGTGGCTACACCTTC. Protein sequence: CASSLSGGYTF.